The next 18 T cell receptor beta chains were all read from a single sample in a study of cytomegalovirus exposure and HLA in healthy donors. Primers: 60 Vbeta forward and 13 Jbeta reverse. Measured with immunoSEQ multiplex PCR; TCRdb has only the in-frame clones, and not every one. The profile shows 95,000 to 150,000 clones, approximately 79% of them singletons. The source material was PBMCs. All receptors come from a man under 40 in good health and CMV-seronegative.

There are a few counts of this clone. V gene TRBV28 combines with J gene TRBJ1-5; D is unresolved. The CDR3 is 15 residues long. The germline V gene encodes CDR1 MDHEN and CDR2 SYDVKM. Trimming cost V 3 bases and J 2 bases, with 11 bases left between them. The CDR3: CASSFPGRGNQPQHF. The CDR3 DNA reads as TGTGCCAGCAGTTTCCCTGGGAGGGGCAATCAGCCCCAGCATTTT.

This chain links TRBV19 with TRBJ2-7; 9 positions agree with TRBD1. Per the germline V gene, CDR1 is LNHDA and CDR2 is SQIVND (reference sequence). Germline trimming cut 5 bases from V and 0 bases from J; bases unmatched to any gene: 2. This CDR3 region has 14 residues. This CDR3 is CASSRTGVSYEQYF. The CDR3 DNA reads TGTGCCAGTAGTCGGACAGGGGTCTCCTACGAGCAGTACTTC.

This rearrangement joins TRBV5-1 to TRBJ2-7, with D maybe TRBD1 (7 bases). This CDR3 has 14 residues. CDR1 is SGHRS and CDR2 is YFSETQ in the germline V gene. V was clipped by 3 bases and J by 2 bases, with 12 bases between them. DNA for the CDR3: TGCGCCAGCAGCTCGGCGGGACAGACCTACGAGCAGTACTTC. Encoded protein: CASSSAGQTYEQYF.

This chain joins TRBV27 and TRBJ2-7; 11 nucleotides agree with TRBD2. The CDR3 consists of 16 residues. The V and J ends lost 5 bases and 2 bases, in that order; junction bases with no gene match: 8. The germline V gene encodes CDR1 MNHEY and CDR2 SMNVEV (reference sequence). CDR3 residues: CASSNLAGGVAYEQYF. In nucleotides, the CDR3 is TGTGCCAGCAGTAACTTAGCGGGGGGGGTAGCCTACGAGCAGTACTTC.

The table lists this clone with a few counts. The chain carries TRBV5-1 and TRBJ1-2, with TRBD1 matching 7 bases. V shed 2 bases, J shed 0 bases, and the junction held 4 bases outside the gene matches. Looked up from germline, CDR1 is SGHRS and CDR2 is YFSETQ. This CDR3 is 15 amino acids long. The CDR3 is CASSFTGATNYGYTF. The CDR3 nucleotides are TGCGCCAGCAGCTTCACAGGGGCCACTAACTATGGCTACACCTTC.

The chain combines TRBV19 with TRBJ1-4, with D unclear. The CDR3 is made up of 13 amino acids. Germline V gene lookup returns CDR1 LNHDA and CDR2 SQIVND (reference sequence). V gave up 10 bases and J gave up 8 bases, with 17 bases separating them. CDR3 sequence reads: CATGRLGGEKLFF. CDR3 nucleotide sequence: TGTGCCACTGGGCGATTGGGAGGCGAAAAACTGTTTTTT.

The chain couples TRBV6-6 to TRBJ2-3, with 7 nucleotides matching TRBD1. V lost 1 base, J lost 6 bases, and 4 bases stayed unmatched. Germline lookup yields CDR1 MNHNY and CDR2 SVGAGI (reference sequence). There are 14 residues in the CDR3. The CDR3 DNA follows: TGTGCCAGCAGTTACTTGGACAGGCCGGATACGCAGTATTTT. It codes for CASSYLDRPDTQYF.

The CDR3 region has the DNA TGCGCCAGCAGCCAACAGACAGCCCGTGGAGATAAACTGTTTTTT. Residues: CASSQQTARGDKLFF. The rearrangement joins TRBV4-3 to TRBJ1-4; weak D call: TRBD1 (5 bases). The V end lost 2 bases, the J end lost 11 bases, and 18 bases lay between the germline ends. In germline, CDR1 is LGHNA, CDR2 YSLEER. CDR3 size: 15 residues.

This clone has more than one count but fewer than ten. The chain combines TRBV5-1 with TRBJ2-3; D is uncertain. The germline CDR1 and CDR2 sequences are SGHRS and YFSETQ. There are 15 residues in the CDR3. The V gene lost 0 bases and the J gene lost 2 bases, with 10 bases spanning the gap. CDR3 nucleotide sequence: TGCGCCAGCAGCTTGGGAGGCGCGGTCACAGATACGCAGTATTTT. Translation gives CASSLGGAVTDTQYF.

This clone was seen only a few times. The chain recombines TRBV5-6 with TRBJ1-1; tentatively, D is TRBD1 (5 bases). This CDR3 has 13 residues. Deletions cut 1 base from V and 1 base from J, with 5 bases between. Germline CDR1 is SGHDT and CDR2 is YYEEEE. The CDR3 loop reads CASSLQGNTEAFF. DNA for the CDR3: TGTGCCAGCAGCTTGCAGGGGAACACTGAAGCTTTCTTT.

This chain joins TRBV7-3 and TRBJ2-2; 9 bases fit TRBD1. Looked up from germline, CDR1 is SGHTA and CDR2 is FQGTGA. V gave up 2 bases and J gave up 1 base; unmatched junction bases: 2. The CDR3 is 16 amino acids. The CDR3 loop is CASSLLGQGNTGELFF. DNA for the CDR3: TGTGCCAGCAGCTTATTGGGACAGGGGAACACCGGGGAGCTGTTTTTT.

V gene TRBV5-5 combines with J gene TRBJ1-2; D is unclear. This CDR3 is 17 amino acids long. Germline V gene lookup returns CDR1 SGHKS and CDR2 YYEKEE (reference sequence). V lost 2 bases to trimming and J lost 4 bases, with 21 bases between them. The CDR3 DNA sequence: TGTGCCAGCAGCTTCACCGAAGCGGCATCCATTGTCTATGGCTACACCTTC. Protein sequence: CASSFTEAASIVYGYTF.

This clone was seen only a few times. This chain links TRBV7-8 with TRBJ1-4; TRBD1 matches 7 bases. Germline loops: CDR1 SGHVS, CDR2 FQNEAQ. The V segment lost 5 bases and the J segment 5 bases; nucleotides outside the gene matches: 5. The length of the CDR3 is 14 residues. The CDR3 bases are TGTGCCAGCAGCAACCGGACAGGAAATGAAAAACTGTTTTTT. As protein: CASSNRTGNEKLFF.

The V and J genes are TRBV7-2 and TRBJ1-6; D not resolved. Between the trimmed V and J ends, which lost 5 bases and 3 bases, there was a span of 5 bases. CDR1 and CDR2 (germline): SGHTA, FQGNSA. CDR3 length: 13 amino acids. The CDR3 nucleotides read TGTGCCAGCAGCCAGGTCTATAATTCACCCCTCCACTTT. Amino acids: CASSQVYNSPLHF.

This clone was counted a single time. The chain couples TRBV15 to TRBJ2-2; a possible D gene is TRBD2 (5 bases). V lost 5 bases and J lost 2, with 9 bases in between. The CDR3 spans 14 residues. Looked up from germline, CDR1 is LNHNV and CDR2 is YYDKDF (reference sequence). The CDR3 nucleotides read TGTGCCACCAGCGTCGGGGTAAACACCGGGGAGCTGTTTTTT. It translates to CATSVGVNTGELFF.

This clone appeared a single time. CDR3 nucleotides: TGTGCCATCAGTTCGCAGGTGTCAACTAATGAAAAACTGTTTTTT. It is translated as CAISSQVSTNEKLFF. The V and J genes are TRBV10-3 and TRBJ1-4; unclear D gene. The V end was cut by 5 bases, the J end by 0 bases, with 10 bases between. Germline assignment: CDR1 ENHRY and CDR2 SYGVKD. The CDR3 has 15 amino acids.

This clone showed up just once. The rearrangement links TRBV5-1 to TRBJ1-3; D is ambiguous. The V end was cut by 2 bases, the J end by 0 bases, with 6 bases between. Germline CDR1 and CDR2: SGHRS and YFSETQ. There are 14 residues in the CDR3. In nucleotides, the CDR3 is TGCGCCAGCAGCTTAGCCGGCTCTGGAAACACCATATATTTT. This encodes CASSLAGSGNTIYF.

This rearrangement joins TRBV7-2 to TRBJ2-1; 14 bases map to TRBD2. This CDR3 comprises 19 residues. Germline assignment: CDR1 SGHTA and CDR2 FQGNSA. The V segment lost 4 bases and the J segment 1 base; nucleotides outside the gene matches: 9. The CDR3 region is CASSSWTSGGPISYNEQFF. CDR3 bases: TGTGCCAGCAGCTCATGGACTAGCGGGGGGCCCATATCCTACAATGAGCAGTTCTTC.